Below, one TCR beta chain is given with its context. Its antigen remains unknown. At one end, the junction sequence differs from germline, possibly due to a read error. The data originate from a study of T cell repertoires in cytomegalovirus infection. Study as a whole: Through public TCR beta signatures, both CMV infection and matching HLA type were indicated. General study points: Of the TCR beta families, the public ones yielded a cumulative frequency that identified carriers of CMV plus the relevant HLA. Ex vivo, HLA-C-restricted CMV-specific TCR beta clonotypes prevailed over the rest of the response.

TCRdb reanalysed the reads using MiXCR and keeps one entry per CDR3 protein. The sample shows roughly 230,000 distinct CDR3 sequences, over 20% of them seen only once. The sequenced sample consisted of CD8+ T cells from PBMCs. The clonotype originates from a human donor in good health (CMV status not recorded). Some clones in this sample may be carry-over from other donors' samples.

The CDR3 DNA reads TGTGCCAGCAGCGCTCGAGGGGCGTTTTTT. This translates into CASSARGAFF. The chain uses TRBV7-8 and TRBJ1-6; TRBD1 is a possible D gene (5 bases). CDR1 and CDR2 from the germline V gene are SGHVS and FQNEAQ. CDR3 length: 10 amino acids. The full variable domain, rest sourced from reference TRBV7-8 and TRBJ1-6, is GAGVSQSPRYKVAKRGQDVALRCDPISGHVSLFWYQQALGQGPEFLTYFQNEAQLDKSGLPSDRFFAERPEGSVSTLKIQRTQQEDSAVYLCASSARGAFFGNGTRLTVT.